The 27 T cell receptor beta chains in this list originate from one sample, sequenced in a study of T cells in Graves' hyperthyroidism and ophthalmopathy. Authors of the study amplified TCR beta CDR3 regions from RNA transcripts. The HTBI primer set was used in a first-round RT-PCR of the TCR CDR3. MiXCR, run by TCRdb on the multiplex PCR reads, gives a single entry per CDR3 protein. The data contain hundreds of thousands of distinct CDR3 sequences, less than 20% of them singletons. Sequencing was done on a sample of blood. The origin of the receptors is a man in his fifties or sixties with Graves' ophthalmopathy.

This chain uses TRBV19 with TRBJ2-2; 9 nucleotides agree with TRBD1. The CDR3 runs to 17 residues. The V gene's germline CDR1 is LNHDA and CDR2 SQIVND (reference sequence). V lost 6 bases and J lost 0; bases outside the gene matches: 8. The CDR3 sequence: CASRNDRGFANTGELFF. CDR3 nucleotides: TGTGCCAGTAGAAACGACAGGGGGTTCGCGAACACCGGGGAGCTGTTTTTT.

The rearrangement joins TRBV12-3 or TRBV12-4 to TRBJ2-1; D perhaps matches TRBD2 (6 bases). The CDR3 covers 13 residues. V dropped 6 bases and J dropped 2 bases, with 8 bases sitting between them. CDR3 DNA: TGTGCCAGCAGCGGGGGTCCCTACAATGAGCAGTTCTTC. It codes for CASSGGPYNEQFF.

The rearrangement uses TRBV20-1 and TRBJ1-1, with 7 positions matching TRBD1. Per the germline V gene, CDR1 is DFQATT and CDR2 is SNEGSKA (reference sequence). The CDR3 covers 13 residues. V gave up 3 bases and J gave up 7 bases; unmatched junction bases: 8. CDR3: CSASRGGVGEAFF. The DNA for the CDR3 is TGCAGTGCTAGTCGAGGGGGCGTCGGTGAAGCTTTCTTT.

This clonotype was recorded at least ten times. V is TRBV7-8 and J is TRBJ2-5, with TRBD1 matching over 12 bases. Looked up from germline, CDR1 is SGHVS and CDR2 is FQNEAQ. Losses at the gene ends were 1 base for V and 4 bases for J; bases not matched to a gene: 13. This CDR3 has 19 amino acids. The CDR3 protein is CASSLEGTGGAEAGETQYF. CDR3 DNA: TGTGCCAGCAGCTTAGAGGGGACAGGGGGCGCTGAAGCGGGAGAGACCCAGTACTTC.

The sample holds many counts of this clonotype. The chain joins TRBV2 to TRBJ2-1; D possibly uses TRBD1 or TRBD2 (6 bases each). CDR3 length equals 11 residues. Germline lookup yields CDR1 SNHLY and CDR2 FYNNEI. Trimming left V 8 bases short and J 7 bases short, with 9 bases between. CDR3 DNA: TGTGCCAGCCGGGGGCGGAATGAGCAGTTCTTC. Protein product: CASRGRNEQFF.

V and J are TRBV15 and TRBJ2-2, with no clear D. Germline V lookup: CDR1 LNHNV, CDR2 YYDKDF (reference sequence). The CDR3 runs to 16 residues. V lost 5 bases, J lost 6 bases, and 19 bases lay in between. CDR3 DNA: TGTGCCACCAGCGCAGATGGTAGGCGGTTAGCCGGGGAGCTGTTTTTT. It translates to CATSADGRRLAGELFF.

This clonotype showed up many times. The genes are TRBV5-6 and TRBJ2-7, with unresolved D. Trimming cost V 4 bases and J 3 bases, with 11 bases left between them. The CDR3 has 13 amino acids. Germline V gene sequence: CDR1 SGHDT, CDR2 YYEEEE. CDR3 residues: CASSPKVVYEQYF. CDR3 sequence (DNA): TGTGCCAGCAGCCCCAAAGTTGTCTACGAGCAGTACTTC.

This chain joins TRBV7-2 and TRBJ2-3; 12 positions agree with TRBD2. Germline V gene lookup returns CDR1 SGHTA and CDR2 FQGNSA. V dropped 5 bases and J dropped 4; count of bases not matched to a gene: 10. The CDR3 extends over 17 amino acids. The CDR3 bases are TGTGCCAGCAGCCTAAGGACTAGCGGGGTTTTCGCAGATACGCAGTATTTT. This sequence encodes CASSLRTSGVFADTQYF.

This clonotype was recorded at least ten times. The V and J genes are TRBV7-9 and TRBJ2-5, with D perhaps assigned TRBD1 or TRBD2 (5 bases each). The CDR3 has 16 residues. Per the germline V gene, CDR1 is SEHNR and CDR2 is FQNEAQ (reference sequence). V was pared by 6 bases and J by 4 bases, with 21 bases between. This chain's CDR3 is CASRPPGALSIETQYF. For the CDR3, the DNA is TGTGCCAGCAGACCGCCCGGGGCTTTGAGTATAGAGACCCAGTACTTC. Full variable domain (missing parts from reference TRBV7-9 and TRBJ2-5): DTGVSQNPRHKITKRGQNVTFRCDPISEHNRLYWYRQTLGQGPEFLTYFQNEAQLEKSRLLSDRFSAERPKGSFSTLEIQRTEQGDSAMYLCASRPPGALSIETQYFGPGTRLLVL.

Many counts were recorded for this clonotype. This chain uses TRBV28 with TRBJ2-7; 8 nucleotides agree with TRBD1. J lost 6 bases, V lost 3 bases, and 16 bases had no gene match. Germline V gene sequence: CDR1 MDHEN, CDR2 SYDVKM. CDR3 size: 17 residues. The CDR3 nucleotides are TGTGCCAGCAGTTTGGTCTCCGGGACAGGACCCCGGGGCGAGCAGTACTTC. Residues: CASSLVSGTGPRGEQYF.

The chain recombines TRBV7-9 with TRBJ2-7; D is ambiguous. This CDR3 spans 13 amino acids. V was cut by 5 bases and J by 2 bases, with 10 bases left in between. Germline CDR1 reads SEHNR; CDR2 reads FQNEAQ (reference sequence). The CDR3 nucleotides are TGTGCCAGCAGCCCGACGTCCCCCTACGAGCAGTACTTC. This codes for CASSPTSPYEQYF.

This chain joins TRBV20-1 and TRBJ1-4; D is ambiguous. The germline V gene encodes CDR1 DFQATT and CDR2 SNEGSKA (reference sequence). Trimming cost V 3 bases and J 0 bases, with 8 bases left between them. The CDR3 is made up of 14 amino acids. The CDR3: CSASAAATNEKLFF. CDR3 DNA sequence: TGCAGTGCTAGCGCAGCTGCAACTAATGAAAAACTGTTTTTT.

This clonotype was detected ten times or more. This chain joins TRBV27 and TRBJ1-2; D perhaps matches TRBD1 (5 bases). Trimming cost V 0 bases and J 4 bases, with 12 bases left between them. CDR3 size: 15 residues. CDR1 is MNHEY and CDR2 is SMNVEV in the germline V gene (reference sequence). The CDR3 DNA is TGTGCCAGCAGTTTATCGAAGACAGCGGGCTATGGCTACACCTTC. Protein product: CASSLSKTAGYGYTF.

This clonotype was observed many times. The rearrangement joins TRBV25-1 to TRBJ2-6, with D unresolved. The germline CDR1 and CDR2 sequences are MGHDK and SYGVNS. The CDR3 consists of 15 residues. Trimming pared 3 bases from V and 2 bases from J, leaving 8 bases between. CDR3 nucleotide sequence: TGTGCCAGCAGTGAGGCCGTTGCTGGGGCCAACGTCCTGACTTTC. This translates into CASSEAVAGANVLTF.

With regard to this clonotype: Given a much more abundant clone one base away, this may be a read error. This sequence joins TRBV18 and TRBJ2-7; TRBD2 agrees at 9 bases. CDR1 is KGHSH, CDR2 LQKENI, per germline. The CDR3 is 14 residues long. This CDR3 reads CVSTHSGSSYEQYF. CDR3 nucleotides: TGTGTCAGCACCCATAGCGGGAGCTCCTACGAGCAGTACTTC.

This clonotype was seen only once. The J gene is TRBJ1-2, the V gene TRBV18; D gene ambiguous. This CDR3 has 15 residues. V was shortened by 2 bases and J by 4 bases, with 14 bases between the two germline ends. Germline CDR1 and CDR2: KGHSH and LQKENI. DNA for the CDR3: TGTGCCAGCTCACCAGTTCCTGAGGGTTCCTATGGCTACACCTTC. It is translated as CASSPVPEGSYGYTF.

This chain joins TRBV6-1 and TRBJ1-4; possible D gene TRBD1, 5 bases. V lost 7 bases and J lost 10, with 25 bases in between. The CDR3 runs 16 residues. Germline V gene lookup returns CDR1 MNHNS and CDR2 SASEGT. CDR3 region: CASNKLLRQGLGKLFF. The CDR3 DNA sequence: TGTGCCAGCAACAAACTACTAAGGCAGGGTCTGGGAAAACTGTTTTTT.

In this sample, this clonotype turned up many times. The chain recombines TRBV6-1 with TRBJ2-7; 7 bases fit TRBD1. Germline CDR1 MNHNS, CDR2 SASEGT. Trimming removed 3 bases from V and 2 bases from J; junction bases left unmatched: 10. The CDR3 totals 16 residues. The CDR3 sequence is CASSDRQGSYTYEQYF. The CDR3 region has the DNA TGTGCCAGCAGTGACAGACAGGGCTCCTACACCTACGAGCAGTACTTC.

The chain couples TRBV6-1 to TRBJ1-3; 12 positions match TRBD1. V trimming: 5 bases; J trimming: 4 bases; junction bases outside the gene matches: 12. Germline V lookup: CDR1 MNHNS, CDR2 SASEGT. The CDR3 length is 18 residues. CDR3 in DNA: TGTGCCAGCAGTCGAACAGGAAGGGACAGGGGGCCGGGAAACACCATATATTTT. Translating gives CASSRTGRDRGPGNTIYF.

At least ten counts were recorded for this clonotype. The CDR3 protein is CASSPKSGGSEAFF. The DNA for the CDR3 is TGTGCCAGCAGCCCTAAATCAGGGGGCTCTGAAGCTTTCTTT. V gene TRBV7-2 combines with J gene TRBJ1-1, with TRBD1 matching over 8 bases. The CDR3 spans 14 residues. From germline, CDR1 is SGHTA and CDR2 FQGNSA. V lost 5 bases, J lost 6 bases, and 8 bases stayed unmatched.

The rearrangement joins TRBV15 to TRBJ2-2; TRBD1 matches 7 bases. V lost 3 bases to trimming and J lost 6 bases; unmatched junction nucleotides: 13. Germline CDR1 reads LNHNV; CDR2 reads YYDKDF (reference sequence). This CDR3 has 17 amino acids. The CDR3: CATSSEGGTEWAGELFF. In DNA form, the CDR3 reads TGTGCCACCAGCAGTGAAGGGGGCACTGAGTGGGCCGGGGAGCTGTTTTTT.

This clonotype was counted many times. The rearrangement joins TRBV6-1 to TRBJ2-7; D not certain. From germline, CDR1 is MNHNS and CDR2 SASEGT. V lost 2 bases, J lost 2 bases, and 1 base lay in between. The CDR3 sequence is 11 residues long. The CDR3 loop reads CASSETYEQYF. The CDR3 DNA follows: TGTGCCAGCAGTGAAACCTACGAGCAGTACTTC.

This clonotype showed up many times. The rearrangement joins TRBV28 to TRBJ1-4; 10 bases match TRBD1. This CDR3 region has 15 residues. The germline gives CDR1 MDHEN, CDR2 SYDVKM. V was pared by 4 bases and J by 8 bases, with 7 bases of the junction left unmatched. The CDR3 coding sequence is TGTGCCAGCAGTTCGGGACAGGGGATCTCGGAAAAACTGTTTTTT. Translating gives CASSSGQGISEKLFF.

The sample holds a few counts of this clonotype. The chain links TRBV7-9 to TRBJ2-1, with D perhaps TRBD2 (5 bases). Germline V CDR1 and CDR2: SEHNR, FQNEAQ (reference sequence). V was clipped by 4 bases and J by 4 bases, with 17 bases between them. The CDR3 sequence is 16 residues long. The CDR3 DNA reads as TGTGCCAGCAGCTCCCAGTCGGCACTAGAATACAATGAGCAGTTCTTC. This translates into CASSSQSALEYNEQFF.

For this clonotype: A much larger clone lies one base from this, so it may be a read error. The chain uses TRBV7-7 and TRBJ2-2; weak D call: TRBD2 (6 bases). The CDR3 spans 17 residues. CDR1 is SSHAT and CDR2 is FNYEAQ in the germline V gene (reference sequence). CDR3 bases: TGTGCTAGCAGCCGAGACAGAGCTTACGCGAACACCGGGGGGCTGTTTTTT. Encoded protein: CASSRDRAYANTGGLFF. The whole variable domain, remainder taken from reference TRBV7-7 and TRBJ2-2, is GAGVSQSPRYKVTKRGQDVTLRCDPISSHATLYWYQQALGQGPEFLTYFNYEAQPDKSGLPSDRFSAERPEGSISTLTIQRTEQRDSAMYRCASSRDRAYANTGGLFFGEGSRLTVL.

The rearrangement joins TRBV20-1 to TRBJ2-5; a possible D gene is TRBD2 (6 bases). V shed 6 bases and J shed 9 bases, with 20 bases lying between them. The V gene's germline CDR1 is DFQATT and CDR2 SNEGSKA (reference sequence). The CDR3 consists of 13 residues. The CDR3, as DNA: TGCAGTGCCCCCGGGGGTGTGGTTGGGGCCCAGTACTTC. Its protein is CSAPGGVVGAQYF.

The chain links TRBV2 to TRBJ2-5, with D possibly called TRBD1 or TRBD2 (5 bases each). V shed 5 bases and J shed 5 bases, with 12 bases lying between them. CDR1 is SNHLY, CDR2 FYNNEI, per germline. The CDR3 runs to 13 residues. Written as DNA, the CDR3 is TGTGCCAGCAGTCGGGCCGGGACGGAGACCCAGTACTTC. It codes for CASSRAGTETQYF. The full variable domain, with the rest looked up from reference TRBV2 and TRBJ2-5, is EPEVTQTPSHQVTQMGQEVILRCVPISNHLYFYWYRQILGQKVEFLVSFYNNEISEKSEIFDDQFSVERPDGSNFTLKIRSTKLEDSAMYFCASSRAGTETQYFGPGTRLLVL.